This is a list of T cell receptor beta chains from one sample in a study of blood T cell repertoires in COVID-19. Measured with immunoSEQ multiplex PCR; TCRdb has only the in-frame clones, and not every one. Here the sample spans more than 95,000 clones, around nine tenths being singletons. What was sequenced was peripheral blood. The source is a man between 60 and 75 years old with acute or convalescent COVID-19. The CDR3 runs from the conserved cysteine through the conserved F or W. D genes are given only for firm matches. Size tells how often a clone was seen (once, few, many) or the class of an expanded clone, and some rows leave it out.

>NA|NA|TRBV3-1/TRBV3-2|TRBJ2-4
TGTGCCAGCAGCCAAGAGGGGCAGACACTAGCCAAAAACATTCAGTACTTC
CASSQEGQTLAKNIQYF
>NA|NA|TRBV25-1|TRBJ1-2
TGTGCCAGCAGGGGGGGGACAAACTATGGCTACACCTTC
CASRGGTNYGYTF
>once|TRBD1|TRBV5-1|TRBJ2-3
TGCGCCAGCAGCTTCCTCCCGGGACAGGGAAATACGCAGTATTTT
CASSFLPGQGNTQYF
>NA|NA|TRBV5-6|TRBJ2-7
TGTGCCAGCAGCTTGGACCAGGGAAGCTCCTACGAGCAGTACTTC
CASSLDQGSSYEQYF
>NA|TRBD2|TRBV5-1|TRBJ2-5
TGCGCCAGCAGCCCTAGCGGGGGGGAGACCCAGTACTTC
CASSPSGGETQYF
>few|TRBD1|TRBV6-4|TRBJ2-2
TGTGCCAGCGACGAAGAGACAGGGGGCACCGGGGAGCTGTTTTTT
CASDEETGGTGELFF
>NA|NA|TRBV18|TRBJ1-1
TGTGCCAGCTCACCTCAGGCGGGTGAAGCTTTCTTT
CASSPQAGEAFF
>NA|NA|TRBV5-4|TRBJ1-5
TGTGCCAGCAGCTTGGACGGGAGCAATCAGCCCCAGCATTTT
CASSLDGSNQPQHF
>NA|NA|TRBV6-1|TRBJ1-2
TGTGCCAGCAGTGAATTGGGCATACTTACAGCTAACTATGGCTACACCTTC
CASSELGILTANYGYTF
>NA|TRBD1|TRBV5-1|TRBJ2-7
TGCGCCAGCAGCGGCCCTGGGACAGGGATATACGAGCAGTACTTC
CASSGPGTGIYEQYF
>NA|TRBD1|TRBV7-9|TRBJ1-3
TGTGCCAGCAGCCCGACAGGGATCTCTGGAAACACCATATATTTT
CASSPTGISGNTIYF
>NA|NA|TRBV7-9|TRBJ1-1
TGTGCCAGCAGCTCCTATTACGCTCGGGACACTGAAGCTTTCTTT
CASSSYYARDTEAFF
>NA|NA|TRBV25-1|TRBJ2-1
TGTGCCAGCAGTGGCACAGTCGGCAATGAGCAGTTCTTC
CASSGTVGNEQFF
>NA|NA|TRBV19|TRBJ1-1
TGTGCCAGTAGTATAGATCCGAGCGGGGTCCTGAACACTGAAGCTTTCTTT
CASSIDPSGVLNTEAFF
>NA|NA|TRBV5-1|TRBJ2-2
TGCGCCAGCAGCTTTAGAGCCGGGGGGCGTACCGGGGAGCTGTTTTTT
CASSFRAGGRTGELFF
>NA|NA|TRBV4-2|TRBJ1-3
TGTGCCAGCAGCCAAGATAAACAGGCCCACACCATATATTTT
CASSQDKQAHTIYF
>NA|NA|TRBV5-1|TRBJ1-3
TGCGCCAGCAGCGTACCAGGATCTGGAAACACCATATATTTT
CASSVPGSGNTIYF
>NA|NA|TRBV7-2|TRBJ2-5
TGTGCCAGCAGCCAAATCGGACTACCCGTCCAAGAGACCCAGTACTTC
CASSQIGLPVQETQYF
>NA|NA|TRBV30|TRBJ1-2
TGTGCCTGGAGTTTAACATCACGGGGAACCTATGGCTACACCTTC
CAWSLTSRGTYGYTF
>NA|NA|TRBV12-3/TRBV12-4|TRBJ1-1
TGTGCCAGCAGTTTAAAGGGGCCGGGTGAAGCTTTCTTT
CASSLKGPGEAFF
>NA|NA|TRBV19|TRBJ1-5
TGTGCCAGTAGGCTACCAGGTAGTAGTCAGCCCCAGCATTTT
CASRLPGSSQPQHF
>NA|NA|TRBV19|TRBJ1-1
TGTGCCAGGGGGGGGGACACTGAAGCTTTCTTT
CARGGDTEAFF
>NA|NA|TRBV11-3|TRBJ1-1
TGTGCCAGCAGCCTGATAGGACAGGAAGCTTTCTTT
CASSLIGQEAFF
>NA|NA|TRBV6-5|TRBJ1-1
TGTGCCAGCAGTCCCCGCGGGGTGTGGACTGAAGCTTTCTTT
CASSPRGVWTEAFF
>few|NA|TRBV11-2|TRBJ2-2
TGTGCCAGCAGCCCCCTTCGAGGGAACACCGGGGAGCTGTTTTTT
CASSPLRGNTGELFF
>NA|TRBD1|TRBV19|TRBJ1-2
TGTGCCAGTAACCCCGGGACAGGGGGCGGTAACTATGGCTACACCTTC
CASNPGTGGGNYGYTF
>once|NA|TRBV5-1|TRBJ2-1
TGCGCCAGCGGCGAAAGGGGCGGGGGCCTAGTCTACAATGAGCAGTTCTTC
CASGERGGGLVYNEQFF
>NA|TRBD1|TRBV7-2|TRBJ1-2
TGTGCCAGCCCCTCCGGGACAGGGGTTTTCTATGGCTACACCTTC
CASPSGTGVFYGYTF
>once|TRBD2|TRBV7-2|TRBJ2-1
TGTGCCAGCAGCTTAGCGCGGGACGGGGGGGCGTTGCAGTTCTTC
CASSLARDGGALQFF
>NA|TRBD2|TRBV7-8|TRBJ2-1
TGTGCCAGCAGCTTTTCCAGACTAGCGGGGGGGCCGGGCAATGAGCAGTTCTTC
CASSFSRLAGGPGNEQFF